This TCR beta chain is from a study of neurological immune-mediated disorders. Time point noted: longitudinal time-point 3. TCRdb analysed the 5' RACE reads with MiXCR anew, one entry per CDR3 protein. Among approximately 45,000 distinct CDR3 sequences listed, less than 15% were seen once. The CDR3 spans 12 residues. Trimming removed 6 bases at V and 4 bases at J, with 9 bases between. Per the germline V gene, CDR1 is MGHDK and CDR2 is SYGVNS. Material for sequencing was PBMCs. The J gene is TRBJ1-2, the V gene TRBV25-1; D ambiguous. The receptor's source is a man younger than 40 in good health. The CDR3 loop reads CASSPGGYGYTF. CDR3 nucleotides: TGTGCCAGCAGCCCAGGCGGCTATGGCTACACCTTC.